This T cell receptor beta chain was documented in a study of cytomegalovirus exposure and HLA in healthy donors. CDR1 and CDR2 from the germline V gene are SSHAT and FNYEAQ (reference sequence). The CDR3 runs 15 residues. PCR employed 60 Vbeta and 13 Jbeta primers. Clones were read by immunoSEQ multiplex PCR, and TCRdb kept only the in-frame ones, dropping some. Among around 120,000 clones, around 10% were seen once, and the ten largest hold about 3%. Study findings and constraints: Near-uniform donor sequencing depth was presumed by presence/absence analyses. In terms of immune exposure information, only CMV serostatus was available. Most of the TCR beta V segments (in an earlier analysis) were productive either about 87% or about 30% of the time. The study listed 164 cytomegalovirus-associated TCR beta chains.

A note on this clone: Antigen specificity is unknown. The junction departs from germline at one end; a sequencing error may be responsible.

Sequences were obtained from PBMCs. This receptor was taken from a man aged 25 to 45 in good health and CMV-seronegative. The chain couples TRBV7-7 to TRBJ2-3; TRBD2 agrees at 10 bases. This chain's CDR3 is CASSRGSGGEHTQYF. As DNA, the CDR3 is TGTGCTAGCAGCCGGGGGAGCGGGGGGGAGCATACGCAGTATTTT.